This T cell receptor (beta chain) was profiled in a study of OX40 agonist ivuxolimab in advanced cancers. Study-level background: A diagnosis of hepatocellular carcinoma, melanoma, renal cell or head and neck cancer was present in dose-escalation patients.

Here immunoSEQ multiplex PCR was the method, and the copy in TCRdb shows in-frame clones only, minus some. The sample consists of fewer than 85,000 clones, around 92% of them appearing once. V shed 7 bases and J shed 2 bases, with 21 bases lying between them. Germline V gene lookup returns CDR1 MDHEN and CDR2 SYDVKM. This CDR3 comprises 17 residues. The V and J genes are TRBV28 and TRBJ1-5, with D possibly matching TRBD1 (5 bases). This specimen was CD4+ or CD8+ T cells sorted from blood, taken in a trial of the OX40 agonist ivuxolimab. The clonotype comes from an adult with an advanced solid tumor such as melanoma, head and neck, liver or kidney cancer. The CDR3 sequence is CASKHGRGPWGNQPQHF. The CDR3 DNA reads TGTGCCAGCAAGCACGGACGGGGACCTTGGGGCAATCAGCCCCAGCATTTT.